A selection of T cell receptor beta chains follows, all from one sample in a study of blood T cell repertoires in COVID-19. TCRdb keeps only in-frame clones here, not all; method: immunoSEQ multiplex PCR. The sample carries over 150,000 clones, 81% recorded once. Sequencing was done on a sample of peripheral blood. The receptor set was obtained from an elderly woman with COVID-19, enrolled during active disease. CDR3s include the opening cysteine and the closing phenylalanine or tryptophan. The D gene is left open where the match is weak. Size is omitted from some rows. Given values are once, few, many or a class for expanded clones.

cdr3_nt: TGTGCCAGCAGTCCCCGGGGTAGCGGAACCTACGAGCAGTACTTC
cdr3_aa: CASSPRGSGTYEQYF
cdr3_length: 15
clone_size: few
j_call: TRBJ2-7
v_call: TRBV28
d_call: -

cdr3_nt: TGTGCCAGCAGCCAAGATCGGCTAGCGGGAGGCTTGTGGAATGAGCAGTTCTTC
cdr3_aa: CASSQDRLAGGLWNEQFF
cdr3_length: 18
clone_size: once
j_call: TRBJ2-1
v_call: TRBV3-1/TRBV3-2
d_call: TRBD2

cdr3_nt: TGTGCCAGCAGCTCAGGGACAGGGCGCTTTGATGGCTACACCTTC
cdr3_aa: CASSSGTGRFDGYTF
cdr3_length: 15
clone_size: few
j_call: TRBJ1-2
v_call: TRBV7-6
d_call: TRBD1

cdr3_nt: TGTGCCAGCAGCCCCCGGGTTTCTGGAAACACCATATATTTT
cdr3_aa: CASSPRVSGNTIYF
cdr3_length: 14
clone_size: few
j_call: TRBJ1-3
v_call: TRBV7-9
d_call: -

cdr3_nt: TGTGCCAGCAGCTCGACAGGTATGAACACTGAAGCTTTCTTT
cdr3_aa: CASSSTGMNTEAFF
cdr3_length: 14
clone_size: -
j_call: TRBJ1-1
v_call: TRBV11-3
d_call: -

cdr3_nt: TGTGCCAGCAGGGGGGCCTTTTCCAATCAGCCCCAGCATTTT
cdr3_aa: CASRGAFSNQPQHF
cdr3_length: 14
clone_size: few
j_call: TRBJ1-5
v_call: TRBV6-5
d_call: -

cdr3_nt: TGTGCCAGCAGCACTCGGACAGGGAATAGCAATCAGCCCCAGCATTTT
cdr3_aa: CASSTRTGNSNQPQHF
cdr3_length: 16
clone_size: -
j_call: TRBJ1-5
v_call: TRBV5-6
d_call: TRBD1

cdr3_nt: TGTGCCAGCAGTCGGGGGCAGGGGGCTGTGTACTTC
cdr3_aa: CASSRGQGAVYF
cdr3_length: 12
clone_size: -
j_call: TRBJ2-7
v_call: TRBV6-5
d_call: TRBD1

cdr3_nt: TGCGCCAGCAGCTTGGGACAGCTAAATGAAAAACTGTTTTTT
cdr3_aa: CASSLGQLNEKLFF
cdr3_length: 14
clone_size: few
j_call: TRBJ1-4
v_call: TRBV5-1
d_call: -

cdr3_nt: TGTGCAAGTCGCTTAGCGGGTCCAGGACTAGCGATGATTTCTGGGTACGAGCAGTACTTC
cdr3_aa: CASRLAGPGLAMISGYEQYF
cdr3_length: 20
clone_size: -
j_call: TRBJ2-7
v_call: TRBV12-2
d_call: -

cdr3_nt: TGCGCCAGCAGCTTGGGAGCTAATGAAAAACTGTTTTTT
cdr3_aa: CASSLGANEKLFF
cdr3_length: 13
clone_size: few
j_call: TRBJ1-4
v_call: TRBV5-1
d_call: -

cdr3_nt: TGTGCCAGCAGCTTAACGGGGGACTCCTACGAGCAGTACTTC
cdr3_aa: CASSLTGDSYEQYF
cdr3_length: 14
clone_size: once
j_call: TRBJ2-7
v_call: TRBV7-8
d_call: -

cdr3_nt: TGTGCCAGCAGCTTAGCATTCGTGGGCCACCAAGAGACCCAGTACTTC
cdr3_aa: CASSLAFVGHQETQYF
cdr3_length: 16
clone_size: -
j_call: TRBJ2-5
v_call: TRBV7-7
d_call: -

cdr3_nt: TGTGCCAGCAGCTCCAAGGGACTAGCGGGAGTCTCTGAGCAGTTCTTC
cdr3_aa: CASSSKGLAGVSEQFF
cdr3_length: 16
clone_size: -
j_call: TRBJ2-1
v_call: TRBV7-2
d_call: TRBD2

cdr3_nt: TGTGCCAGCAGTGGGGGACAGGGCCAGAGGTCTGGAAACACCATATATTTT
cdr3_aa: CASSGGQGQRSGNTIYF
cdr3_length: 17
clone_size: once
j_call: TRBJ1-3
v_call: TRBV2
d_call: TRBD1

cdr3_nt: TGTGCCAGCAGTTCCCAGGGGGCGTACCCCGGGGAGCTGTTTTTT
cdr3_aa: CASSSQGAYPGELFF
cdr3_length: 15
clone_size: -
j_call: TRBJ2-2
v_call: TRBV27
d_call: TRBD1

cdr3_nt: TGTGCCAGCAGCCTGGTGACTCCTACAGATACGCAGTATTTT
cdr3_aa: CASSLVTPTDTQYF
cdr3_length: 14
clone_size: -
j_call: TRBJ2-3
v_call: TRBV28
d_call: -

cdr3_nt: TGTGCCAGCAGCCAATTCCAGGGGAGCAACGGGGAGCTGTTTTTT
cdr3_aa: CASSQFQGSNGELFF
cdr3_length: 15
clone_size: -
j_call: TRBJ2-2
v_call: TRBV14
d_call: -

cdr3_nt: TGTGCCAGCAGTTCCGCCTCAAGCGGGAGTGAAAAACTGTTTTTT
cdr3_aa: CASSSASSGSEKLFF
cdr3_length: 15
clone_size: -
j_call: TRBJ1-4
v_call: TRBV28
d_call: -

cdr3_nt: TGTGCCAGCAGTGTAGGAGGGATAGGCTACACCTTC
cdr3_aa: CASSVGGIGYTF
cdr3_length: 12
clone_size: -
j_call: TRBJ1-2
v_call: TRBV2
d_call: -

cdr3_nt: TGTGCCAGCTCGGGCCCACCAGGTAGCGGTCAGTACTTC
cdr3_aa: CASSGPPGSGQYF
cdr3_length: 13
clone_size: once
j_call: TRBJ2-7
v_call: TRBV28
d_call: -

cdr3_nt: TGTGCCACCGAAACCTACGTCGACTATGGCTACACCTTC
cdr3_aa: CATETYVDYGYTF
cdr3_length: 13
clone_size: -
j_call: TRBJ1-2
v_call: TRBV2
d_call: -

cdr3_nt: TGTGCCAGTACCTCGGATGGGGCTCAAGGCTACACCTTC
cdr3_aa: CASTSDGAQGYTF
cdr3_length: 13
clone_size: -
j_call: TRBJ1-2
v_call: TRBV19
d_call: -

cdr3_nt: TGTGCCAGTAGTTCCGACTCATCCTACGAGCAGTACTTC
cdr3_aa: CASSSDSSYEQYF
cdr3_length: 13
clone_size: -
j_call: TRBJ2-7
v_call: TRBV19
d_call: -

cdr3_nt: TGTGCCAGCAGTTTAGGCACCCTGCACACCGGGGAGCTGTTTTTT
cdr3_aa: CASSLGTLHTGELFF
cdr3_length: 15
clone_size: few
j_call: TRBJ2-2
v_call: TRBV28
d_call: -

cdr3_nt: TGTGCCAGCAGTTATTACCGGGGGAACACCGGGGAGCTGTTTTTT
cdr3_aa: CASSYYRGNTGELFF
cdr3_length: 15
clone_size: once
j_call: TRBJ2-2
v_call: TRBV6-5
d_call: -

cdr3_nt: TGTGCCAGCAGTTACGGTCCGGGACAGGGGGCCGGGGAGCTGTTTTTT
cdr3_aa: CASSYGPGQGAGELFF
cdr3_length: 16
clone_size: -
j_call: TRBJ2-2
v_call: TRBV6-2/TRBV6-3
d_call: TRBD1

cdr3_nt: TGTGCCAGCAGCTTGTCGCAGGGCACAGATACGCAGTATTTT
cdr3_aa: CASSLSQGTDTQYF
cdr3_length: 14
clone_size: -
j_call: TRBJ2-3
v_call: TRBV7-2
d_call: -

cdr3_nt: TGTGCCAGCGGCGGGAGCTCCTACGAGCAGTACTTC
cdr3_aa: CASGGSSYEQYF
cdr3_length: 12
clone_size: few
j_call: TRBJ2-7
v_call: TRBV7-9
d_call: TRBD2

cdr3_nt: TGTGCCAGCAACAGGGGGTCCTACAATGAGCAGTTCTTC
cdr3_aa: CASNRGSYNEQFF
cdr3_length: 13
clone_size: -
j_call: TRBJ2-1
v_call: TRBV2
d_call: TRBD1

cdr3_nt: TGTGCCAGCAGCTTAGGTACAGGCACAGATACGCAGTATTTT
cdr3_aa: CASSLGTGTDTQYF
cdr3_length: 14
clone_size: -
j_call: TRBJ2-3
v_call: TRBV11-2
d_call: -

cdr3_nt: TGTGCCAGCAGCCCCCAGAACGGGATCCTCACAGATACGCAGTATTTT
cdr3_aa: CASSPQNGILTDTQYF
cdr3_length: 16
clone_size: few
j_call: TRBJ2-3
v_call: TRBV9
d_call: -

cdr3_nt: TGCGCCAGCAGCAAGGGACAGGGGAACACCGGGGAGCTGTTTTTT
cdr3_aa: CASSKGQGNTGELFF
cdr3_length: 15
clone_size: -
j_call: TRBJ2-2
v_call: TRBV10-2
d_call: TRBD1

cdr3_nt: TGCAGCTCGGCAGGGGTGGATGGAAACACCATATATTTT
cdr3_aa: CSSAGVDGNTIYF
cdr3_length: 13
clone_size: -
j_call: TRBJ1-3
v_call: TRBV29-1
d_call: -

cdr3_nt: TGTGCCAGCAGCCCAACAGGGGGAGAGGAGACCCAGTACTTC
cdr3_aa: CASSPTGGEETQYF
cdr3_length: 14
clone_size: -
j_call: TRBJ2-5
v_call: TRBV6-5
d_call: TRBD1

cdr3_nt: TGTGCCAGCAGCCAAGATCTAAAGCAGCCCCAGCATTTT
cdr3_aa: CASSQDLKQPQHF
cdr3_length: 13
clone_size: -
j_call: TRBJ1-5
v_call: TRBV3-1/TRBV3-2
d_call: -

cdr3_nt: TGTGCCGGGAGGCTCGGAAACACCATATATTTT
cdr3_aa: CAGRLGNTIYF
cdr3_length: 11
clone_size: -
j_call: TRBJ1-3
v_call: TRBV7-9
d_call: -

cdr3_nt: TGTGCCAGCTCACCACCGGATAGCGGGAGGGCCTATGGCGGGGAGCTGTTTTTT
cdr3_aa: CASSPPDSGRAYGGELFF
cdr3_length: 18
clone_size: -
j_call: TRBJ2-2
v_call: TRBV18
d_call: TRBD2

cdr3_nt: TGTGCCAGCAGTGCCCCAGGGACTTCTTCCTACAATGAGCAGTTCTTC
cdr3_aa: CASSAPGTSSYNEQFF
cdr3_length: 16
clone_size: -
j_call: TRBJ2-1
v_call: TRBV2
d_call: -

cdr3_nt: TGTGCCCGTCCGGAGGACGGACAAGAGACCCAGTACTTC
cdr3_aa: CARPEDGQETQYF
cdr3_length: 13
clone_size: -
j_call: TRBJ2-5
v_call: TRBV21-1
d_call: -

cdr3_nt: TGTGCCAGCAGTTTTAGAGATCAGCCCCAGCATTTT
cdr3_aa: CASSFRDQPQHF
cdr3_length: 12
clone_size: few
j_call: TRBJ1-5
v_call: TRBV5-4
d_call: -

cdr3_nt: TGTGCCAGCAGCCAAGATGGGGGCCCTGAAGCTTTCTTT
cdr3_aa: CASSQDGGPEAFF
cdr3_length: 13
clone_size: -
j_call: TRBJ1-1
v_call: TRBV4-2
d_call: -

cdr3_nt: TGTGCCAGCTCGCCAACCGGCGGGACAGCTATTTACGAGCAGTACTTC
cdr3_aa: CASSPTGGTAIYEQYF
cdr3_length: 16
clone_size: -
j_call: TRBJ2-7
v_call: TRBV18
d_call: -

cdr3_nt: TGTGCCAGCAGAGACAGTAGCACAGATACGCAGTATTTT
cdr3_aa: CASRDSSTDTQYF
cdr3_length: 13
clone_size: once
j_call: TRBJ2-3
v_call: TRBV6-6
d_call: -

cdr3_nt: TGTGCCAGCAGCGCAGACAGGGGGGCCTACAATGAGCAGTTCTTC
cdr3_aa: CASSADRGAYNEQFF
cdr3_length: 15
clone_size: -
j_call: TRBJ2-1
v_call: TRBV7-3
d_call: TRBD1

cdr3_nt: TGTGCCAGCAGTCGCTACAGGGGGTCCTACGAGCAGTACTTC
cdr3_aa: CASSRYRGSYEQYF
cdr3_length: 14
clone_size: -
j_call: TRBJ2-7
v_call: TRBV6-1
d_call: TRBD1

cdr3_nt: TGTGCCAGCAGTTCACTTCCGCCGGGGGGTCCTGAAGCTTTCTTT
cdr3_aa: CASSSLPPGGPEAFF
cdr3_length: 15
clone_size: few
j_call: TRBJ1-1
v_call: TRBV6-5
d_call: -

cdr3_nt: TGTGCCAGCAGAGGGAGGGAGGGGTCCTACAATGAGCAGTTCTTC
cdr3_aa: CASRGREGSYNEQFF
cdr3_length: 15
clone_size: -
j_call: TRBJ2-1
v_call: TRBV6-5
d_call: TRBD2

cdr3_nt: TGTGCCAGCAGCCCCGGGACTAGCGGCGCCTACAATGAGCAGTTCTTC
cdr3_aa: CASSPGTSGAYNEQFF
cdr3_length: 16
clone_size: -
j_call: TRBJ2-1
v_call: TRBV5-4
d_call: TRBD2

cdr3_nt: TGTGCCAGCTCACCATCACAGGGAACTAATGAAAAACTGTTTTTT
cdr3_aa: CASSPSQGTNEKLFF
cdr3_length: 15
clone_size: -
j_call: TRBJ1-4
v_call: TRBV18
d_call: -